This entry features one T cell receptor (beta chain) sequence. The V gene's germline CDR1 is SGHTA and CDR2 FQGNSA. The V and J ends lost 8 bases and 6 bases respectively, with 17 bases between them. The CDR3 runs to 14 residues. The sample originates from a study of cytomegalovirus exposure and HLA in healthy donors. The PCR ran on 60 Vbeta and 13 Jbeta primers. Profiling relied on immunoSEQ multiplex PCR, and the TCRdb table lists in-frame clones only, not all of them. This repertoire shows 95,000 to 150,000 clones, approximately 67% found once; its top ten account for 1.5% to 1.7%. This receptor was taken from a young man in good health and CMV-seronegative. The chain links TRBV7-2 to TRBJ1-5, with D possibly being TRBD1 (5 bases). Sequenced sample: PBMCs. CDR3 in amino acids: CASSKGQTTQPQHF. CDR3 bases: TGTGCCAGCTCCAAGGGGCAGACAACTCAGCCCCAGCATTTT.